The 26 T cell receptor beta chains listed next were all sequenced from one sample in a study of T cell changes during pregnancy in multiple sclerosis. TCRdb's copy holds only in-frame clones and misses some; the assay was immunoSEQ multiplex PCR. The sample yields under 50,000 clones, roughly 92% seen once. The source material was CD4+ T cells from peripheral blood mononuclear cells, sampled in the second trimester of pregnancy. The receptors stem from a female donor in good health, enrolled as a control in a pregnancy study.

The chain carries TRBV7-3 and TRBJ1-3, with a possible D match to TRBD1 (5 bases). Per germline, CDR1 SGHTA and CDR2 FQGTGA. V lost 0 bases and J lost 6, with 15 bases in between. This CDR3 comprises 16 residues. CDR3 in DNA: TGTGCCAGCAGCTTAACCGGACAAGGATCGTCAAACACCATATATTTT. Translating gives CASSLTGQGSSNTIYF.

This chain joins TRBV12-5 and TRBJ1-5; no clear D. This CDR3 is 14 amino acids long. Germline-derived CDR1 and CDR2 are LGHNT and FRNRAP. V was pared by 0 bases and J by 4 bases, with 7 bases between. In DNA, the CDR3 is TGTGCTAGTGGTTTGGTGGGAGGGAATCAGCCCCAGCATTTT. Residues: CASGLVGGNQPQHF.

This clone was detected once. The chain carries TRBV10-3 and TRBJ1-2, with 7 bases identical to TRBD1. The V segment lost 2 bases and the J segment 8 bases; nucleotides outside the gene matches: 14. The CDR3 extends over 16 amino acids. Germline-derived CDR1 and CDR2 are ENHRY and SYGVKD. The CDR3 region has the DNA TGTGCCATCAGTGAGCGTGGACAGGATATCCCAGGAGGCTACACCTTC. Its translation is CAISERGQDIPGGYTF.

V is TRBV5-6 and J is TRBJ1-2, with a tentative D call TRBD1 (5 bases). Germline V gene sequence: CDR1 SGHDT, CDR2 YYEEEE. The CDR3 runs to 14 residues. The V end lost 4 bases, the J end lost 3 bases, and 13 bases lay between the germline ends. CDR3 sequence: CASSRQQSDYGYTF. Here the CDR3 DNA reads TGTGCCAGCAGCCGACAGCAATCCGACTATGGCTACACCTTC.

The chain has TRBV5-6 and TRBJ1-1, with 9 bases fitting TRBD1. V lost 0 bases and J lost 3; bases outside the gene matches: 3. Germline V gene lookup returns CDR1 SGHDT and CDR2 YYEEEE. The CDR3 sequence is 15 residues long. The CDR3 loop is CASSLGGQGYTEAFF. DNA for the CDR3: TGTGCCAGCAGCTTGGGGGGACAGGGTTACACTGAAGCTTTCTTT.

This sequence joins TRBV7-9 and TRBJ1-2, with TRBD1 matching 7 bases. The V gene's germline CDR1 is SEHNR and CDR2 FQNEAQ (reference sequence). J lost 6 bases, V lost 5 bases, and 9 bases had no gene match. The CDR3 is made up of 14 amino acids. The CDR3 region is CASSPTGVKDGYTF. The CDR3, as DNA: TGTGCCAGCAGCCCAACAGGGGTAAAGGATGGCTACACCTTC.

This sequence joins TRBV6-1 and TRBJ2-1; D remains ambiguous. From germline, CDR1 is MNHNS and CDR2 SASEGT. The CDR3 is 14 amino acids. Trimming took 0 bases from V and 4 from J, leaving 7 bases between them. CDR3 sequence reads: CASSEASPYNEQFF. CDR3 DNA sequence: TGTGCCAGCAGTGAAGCTTCTCCTTACAATGAGCAGTTCTTC.

The chain recombines TRBV14 with TRBJ1-2; no definite D call. Germline lookup yields CDR1 SGHDN and CDR2 FVKESK. The CDR3 is made up of 13 amino acids. With 1 base removed from V and 4 bases from J, the gap between germline ends came to 7 bases. The CDR3 region is CASSQVAVYGYTF. DNA for the CDR3: TGTGCCAGCAGCCAAGTTGCGGTCTATGGCTACACCTTC.

The chain links TRBV11-3 to TRBJ2-1; D unresolved. This CDR3 has 13 amino acids. V lost 5 bases, J lost 7 bases, and 12 bases lay in between. CDR1 SGHNT and CDR2 YENEEA come from the germline V gene. As DNA, the CDR3 is TGTGCCAGCAGCACGAGGTCGGAAAATGAGCAGTTCTTC. Its protein product is CASSTRSENEQFF.

V usage is TRBV18 and J usage is TRBJ1-1; the D is unclear. This CDR3 is 12 amino acids long. Germline V gene lookup returns CDR1 KGHSH and CDR2 LQKENI. Trimming pared 3 bases from V and 8 bases from J, leaving 10 bases between. In DNA, the CDR3 is TGTGCCAGCTCACCTTCCGGGGAAGAAGCTTTCTTT. Protein sequence: CASSPSGEEAFF.

The chain links TRBV5-5 to TRBJ2-7, with a weak D call TRBD1 (6 bases). This CDR3 has 15 residues. Germline-derived CDR1 and CDR2 are SGHKS and YYEKEE (reference sequence). The germline V and J ends were trimmed by 4 bases and 1 base, with 15 bases remaining between them. The CDR3 loop is CASSQPGQISYEQYF. CDR3 nucleotide sequence: TGTGCCAGCAGCCAGCCGGGACAAATATCCTACGAGCAGTACTTC.

J is TRBJ1-5 and V is TRBV6-6; no clear D gene. CDR1 MNHNY and CDR2 SVGAGI come from the germline V gene (reference sequence). Between the trimmed V and J ends, which lost 0 bases and 11 bases, there was a span of 11 bases. This CDR3 spans 13 amino acids. For the CDR3, the DNA is TGTGCCAGCAGTTACTCCCGGGATCCGGCCCAGCATTTT. It encodes CASSYSRDPAQHF.

This clone appeared once. The chain recombines TRBV27 with TRBJ1-1; TRBD1 is a possible D gene (5 bases). The V gene's germline CDR1 is MNHEY and CDR2 SMNVEV (reference sequence). The CDR3 runs to 15 residues. V was clipped by 7 bases and J by 4 bases, with 19 bases between them. The CDR3 DNA reads as TGTGCCAGCAAATCAGGGAGGGCAGTTGGCACTGAAGCTTTCTTT. This gives the protein CASKSGRAVGTEAFF.

This clone has only a few counts. This rearrangement joins TRBV7-6 to TRBJ2-3; no reliable D call. This CDR3 is built from 13 residues. CDR1 is SGHVS and CDR2 is FNYEAQ in the germline V gene. V lost 5 bases, J lost 1 base, and 7 bases lay in between. CDR3 nucleotide sequence: TGTGCCAGCAGCCTTAGCCGCACAGATACGCAGTATTTT. Its translation is CASSLSRTDTQYF.

The chain is built from TRBV6-5 and TRBJ2-7, with D perhaps TRBD1 (6 bases). The V end lost 0 bases, the J end lost 3 bases, and 9 bases lay between the germline ends. Germline V gene data show CDR1 as MNHEY and CDR2 as SVGAGI. The CDR3 spans 14 residues. CDR3 DNA sequence: TGTGCCAGCAGTTACTCATACAGGGACTACGAGCAGTACTTC. It yields the protein CASSYSYRDYEQYF.

V gene TRBV10-3 combines with J gene TRBJ2-1; a possible D gene is TRBD2 (5 bases). Germline V gene sequence: CDR1 ENHRY, CDR2 SYGVKD. Deletions cut 6 bases from V and 8 bases from J, with 11 bases between. CDR3 length equals 12 residues. The DNA for the CDR3 is TGTGCCATCAGGAGAGCGGCGGATGAGCAGTTCTTC. Translating gives CAIRRAADEQFF.

The chain uses TRBV18 and TRBJ1-2; no reliable D call. V was pared by 2 bases and J by 4 bases, with 14 bases between. Looked up from germline, CDR1 is KGHSH and CDR2 is LQKENI. The CDR3 runs to 15 residues. CDR3: CASSPGGSGVYGYTF. The DNA for the CDR3 is TGTGCCAGCTCACCAGGCGGGTCTGGGGTCTATGGCTACACCTTC.

The sample holds one count of this clone. This chain joins TRBV19 and TRBJ2-3; D might be TRBD1 (6 bases). Germline CDR1 reads LNHDA; CDR2 reads SQIVND (reference sequence). V lost 6 bases, J lost 0 bases, and 13 bases lay in between. The CDR3 runs 15 residues. The CDR3 DNA follows: TGTGCCAGTAGCCCCGACAGGAGTAGCACAGATACGCAGTATTTT. As protein: CASSPDRSSTDTQYF.

This clone was recorded only once. The J gene is TRBJ1-5, the V gene TRBV7-2; possibly TRBD1 for D (6 bases). The germline CDR1 and CDR2 sequences are SGHTA and FQGNSA. The CDR3 consists of 16 residues. V lost 5 bases and J 0 bases, leaving 14 bases between the germline ends. The CDR3 here is CASSLTGIYSNQPQHF. For the CDR3, the DNA is TGTGCCAGCAGCCTCACAGGGATCTATAGCAATCAGCCCCAGCATTTT.

V and J are TRBV5-1 and TRBJ2-1; 8 positions agree with TRBD2. Germline CDR1 is SGHRS and CDR2 is YFSETQ. V gave up 0 bases and J gave up 1 base; unmatched junction bases: 3. The CDR3 sequence is 16 residues long. The CDR3 nucleotides read TGCGCCAGCAGCTTGGCGGGGGGGGTATCCTACAATGAGCAGTTCTTC. Amino acids: CASSLAGGVSYNEQFF. Complete variable domain (other parts from reference TRBV5-1 and TRBJ2-1): KAGVTQTPRYLIKTRGQQVTLSCSPISGHRSVSWYQQTPGQGLQFLFEYFSETQRNKGNFPGRFSGRQFSNSRSEMNVSTLELGDSALYLCASSLAGGVSYNEQFFGPGTRLTVL.

V usage is TRBV19 and J usage is TRBJ1-1; D not certain. V was pared by 3 bases and J by 0 bases, with 11 bases between. Germline assignment: CDR1 LNHDA and CDR2 SQIVND (reference sequence). There are 15 residues in the CDR3. CDR3 residues: CASSIAAQVNTEAFF. In DNA, the CDR3 is TGTGCCAGTAGTATCGCCGCGCAGGTGAACACTGAAGCTTTCTTT.

The chain uses TRBV27 and TRBJ1-1, with D possibly TRBD1 on 5 matching bases. V lost 3 bases and J 3 bases, leaving 11 bases between the germline ends. In germline, CDR1 is MNHEY, CDR2 SMNVEV (reference sequence). This CDR3 spans 14 amino acids. Here the CDR3 reads CASSFLSRDTEAFF. The CDR3 DNA sequence: TGTGCCAGCAGTTTTCTTTCCAGGGACACTGAAGCTTTCTTT.

This chain joins TRBV4-1 and TRBJ1-1; possible D gene TRBD1, 6 bases. Germline CDR1 and CDR2: MGHRA and YSYEKL. V was shortened by 1 base and J by 5 bases, with 8 bases between the two germline ends. The CDR3 extends over 13 amino acids. In DNA, the CDR3 is TGCGCCAGCAGCCAAGCAGGGGAAACTGAAGCTTTCTTT. Its protein is CASSQAGETEAFF.

The chain couples TRBV30 to TRBJ1-1; 7 nucleotides align to TRBD1. CDR3 length: 14 amino acids. Germline loops: CDR1 GTSNPN, CDR2 SVGIG (reference sequence). Trimming cost V 2 bases and J 4 bases; bases outside gene matches: 7. The CDR3 coding sequence is TGTGCCTGGAGTCTGACAGGGTGGGGCACTGAAGCTTTCTTT. Its protein is CAWSLTGWGTEAFF.

This sequence joins TRBV7-3 and TRBJ2-5; 13 nucleotides agree with TRBD2. This CDR3 has 16 residues. Germline CDR1 reads SGHTA; CDR2 reads FQGTGA. V lost 0 bases, J lost 5 bases, and 3 bases stayed unmatched. CDR3 region: CASSLTSGLAGETQYF. Here the CDR3 DNA reads TGTGCCAGCAGCTTAACGTCGGGACTAGCGGGGGAGACCCAGTACTTC.

This chain joins TRBV30 and TRBJ1-6; possible D gene TRBD1, 5 bases. Looked up from germline, CDR1 is GTSNPN and CDR2 is SVGIG (reference sequence). Trimming removed 4 bases at V and 3 bases at J, with 13 bases between. The length of the CDR3 is 15 residues. CDR3 in amino acids: CAWNDRSSYNSPLHF. The CDR3, as DNA: TGTGCCTGGAATGACAGAAGTAGCTATAATTCACCCCTCCACTTT.